The present T cell receptor (beta chain) was sequenced within a study of cytomegalovirus exposure and HLA in healthy donors. The primer mix had 60 Vbeta and 13 Jbeta primers. Sequencing was performed with immunoSEQ multiplex PCR; in TCRdb, only in-frame clones are kept and a portion is missing. The sample holds fewer than 250,000 clones, about four fifths seen once. Regarding the study as a whole: Data from an earlier analysis indicated that most TCR beta V segments were productive either about 87% or about 30% of the time.

The CDR3 is made up of 14 amino acids. Germline V gene data show CDR1 as SGHVS and CDR2 as FQNEAQ. Trimming stripped 3 bases from V and 0 bases from J, with 6 bases between. Concerning this clone: Its specificity is unknown.

The sample comprised PBMCs. The chain recombines TRBV7-8 with TRBJ1-5; maybe TRBD1 (6 bases). This clonotype originated in a woman in her forties or fifties in good health and CMV-seropositive. The CDR3 nucleotides read TGTGCCAGCAGCTTGACAGGTAGCAATCAGCCCCAGCATTTT. This gives the protein CASSLTGSNQPQHF.